The sequence of this TCR beta chain was determined in a study of neoadjuvant nivolumab and ipilimumab in lung cancer. Points from the study as a whole: TCR clonality did not significantly correlate with pathologic tumor regression. Pretherapy blood TCR richness correlated positively with resected tumor richness. Only two of four nivolumab-treated tumors gained richness and clonality by surgery.

Only in-frame clones appear in the TCRdb table, and some are missing; sequencing was by immunoSEQ multiplex PCR. Seen here are tens of thousands of clones, about 89% observed once, and the top ten hold 3% to 4%. CDR1 and CDR2 (germline): SGHTA, FQGNSA. The CDR3 sequence is 15 residues long. Regarding this clone: Antigen unknown. One junction end does not reproduce the germline sequence, and a read error may be involved.

This sequence joins TRBV7-2 and TRBJ2-7; TRBD2 agrees at 11 bases. The input for sequencing was blood, taken before neoadjuvant nivolumab, alone or with ipilimumab. The TCR sequence derives from an adult with non-small cell lung cancer. Some clones in this sample may be carry-over from other donors' samples. CDR3: CASSSGPQPGLAVHF. The CDR3 DNA sequence: TGTGCCAGCAGCTCAGGCCCACAACCGGGACTAGCGGTACACTTC.